The rows below give T cell receptor beta chains drawn from one sample of a study of CD8 T cells in ankylosing spondylitis. One entry per CDR3 protein results from TCRdb running MiXCR on the 5' RACE reads. This table has about 360,000 distinct CDR3 sequences, 20% appearing once. Sequenced: blood, either unsorted or a sorted T cell fraction (not recorded which). These receptor sequences come from a male donor with ankylosing spondylitis or in good health (not recorded which). Each CDR3 is given without its conserved first and last residue.

j_gene: TRBJ2-5
len: 13
v_gene: TRBV4-1
CDR3aa: ASSQSRGLGETQY

j_gene: TRBJ2-7
len: 10
v_gene: TRBV29-1
CDR3aa: SVSGETYEQY

j_gene: TRBJ2-3
len: 14
v_gene: TRBV20-1
CDR3aa: SARFGRGGNTDTQY

j_gene: TRBJ2-1
len: 10
v_gene: TRBV20-1
CDR3aa: SATRREAEQF

j_gene: TRBJ2-3
len: 11
v_gene: TRBV10-2
CDR3aa: ASSDLYQATQY

j_gene: TRBJ2-7
len: 13
v_gene: TRBV12-3/TRBV12-4
CDR3aa: ASSPDSSAIYEQY

j_gene: TRBJ2-3
len: 12
v_gene: TRBV6-2/TRBV6-3
CDR3aa: ASSYELAPDTQY

j_gene: TRBJ1-1
len: 11
v_gene: TRBV5-6
CDR3aa: ATKVGENTEAF

j_gene: TRBJ2-7
len: 14
v_gene: TRBV6-5
CDR3aa: ASSYSGDRPSYEQY

j_gene: TRBJ1-2
len: 13
v_gene: TRBV7-9
CDR3aa: ASSHRDRAYYGYT

j_gene: TRBJ2-2
len: 18
v_gene: TRBV29-1
CDR3aa: SASASAALSHRGPAGELF

j_gene: TRBJ2-2
len: 11
v_gene: TRBV12-3/TRBV12-4
CDR3aa: ASSWGQVGELF

j_gene: TRBJ2-1
len: 15
v_gene: TRBV12-3/TRBV12-4
CDR3aa: ASILTSGGLTYNEQF

j_gene: TRBJ1-2
len: 13
v_gene: TRBV25-1
CDR3aa: ASSETIGGLYGYT

j_gene: TRBJ2-7
len: 12
v_gene: TRBV3-1
CDR3aa: ASSHSAPPYEQY

j_gene: TRBJ1-2
len: 11
v_gene: TRBV27
CDR3aa: ASSTGGFRRYT

j_gene: TRBJ2-7
len: 14
v_gene: TRBV4-1
CDR3aa: ASSQDRTAGGYEQY

j_gene: TRBJ2-7
len: 10
v_gene: TRBV6-5
CDR3aa: ASSTDRYEQY

j_gene: TRBJ2-1
len: 9
v_gene: TRBV12-3/TRBV12-4
CDR3aa: ATGQLGEQF

j_gene: TRBJ1-2
len: 15
v_gene: TRBV2
CDR3aa: ASSPQPGTDPNYGYT

j_gene: TRBJ2-5
len: 10
v_gene: TRBV12-3/TRBV12-4
CDR3aa: ASSSSMETQY

j_gene: TRBJ1-4
len: 11
v_gene: TRBV7-9
CDR3aa: ASSDWAVEKLF

j_gene: TRBJ2-5
len: 12
v_gene: TRBV10-3
CDR3aa: AISDPGVQETQY

j_gene: TRBJ2-1
len: 13
v_gene: TRBV20-1
CDR3aa: SAVTGWVRGNEQF

j_gene: TRBJ2-2
len: 14
v_gene: TRBV11-2
CDR3aa: ASSPSMYRAHEGPF

j_gene: TRBJ2-5
len: 12
v_gene: TRBV6-5
CDR3aa: ASSYSQIQETQY

j_gene: TRBJ2-7
len: 12
v_gene: TRBV10-3
CDR3aa: AISLWDRPYEQY

j_gene: TRBJ1-2
len: 11
v_gene: TRBV29-1
CDR3aa: SADEGALWGYT

j_gene: TRBJ1-2
len: 10
v_gene: TRBV12-3/TRBV12-4
CDR3aa: ASSTGGYGYT

j_gene: TRBJ2-7
len: 12
v_gene: TRBV7-8
CDR3aa: ASSLLAQGNEQY

j_gene: TRBJ2-5
len: 11
v_gene: TRBV20-1
CDR3aa: SARYRGRETQY

j_gene: TRBJ2-2
len: 10
v_gene: TRBV5-6
CDR3aa: ASRYDTGELF

j_gene: TRBJ1-2
len: 11
v_gene: TRBV6-1
CDR3aa: ASSIDSNYGYT

j_gene: TRBJ2-3
len: 11
v_gene: TRBV20-1
CDR3aa: SARTLGPDTQY

j_gene: TRBJ2-1
len: 14
v_gene: TRBV7-9
CDR3aa: ASSAAGGASYNEQF

j_gene: TRBJ2-5
len: 12
v_gene: TRBV20-1
CDR3aa: SARGVNLQETQY

j_gene: TRBJ2-7
len: 11
v_gene: TRBV7-9
CDR3aa: ASSPPGFHEQY

j_gene: TRBJ2-7
len: 15
v_gene: TRBV3-1
CDR3aa: ASSPRTGGPSSYEQY

j_gene: TRBJ1-2
len: 11
v_gene: TRBV6-5
CDR3aa: ASSYLGRDGYT

j_gene: TRBJ2-3
len: 12
v_gene: TRBV6-4
CDR3aa: ASSLGETTDTQY

j_gene: TRBJ2-5
len: 12
v_gene: TRBV29-1
CDR3aa: SVEEGREEETQY

j_gene: TRBJ2-1
len: 12
v_gene: TRBV5-1
CDR3aa: ASSFGGQGNEQF

j_gene: TRBJ2-7
len: 13
v_gene: TRBV5-5
CDR3aa: ASSPWTGASYEQY

j_gene: TRBJ2-5
len: 12
v_gene: TRBV5-8
CDR3aa: ASRGRGRQETQY

j_gene: TRBJ2-5
len: 14
v_gene: TRBV9
CDR3aa: ASSVGFLSVEETQY

j_gene: TRBJ2-3
len: 10
v_gene: TRBV29-1
CDR3aa: SVALAQDTQY

j_gene: TRBJ2-1
len: 11
v_gene: TRBV27
CDR3aa: ATLGGFLNEQF

j_gene: TRBJ2-3
len: 15
v_gene: TRBV28
CDR3aa: ASSLPGQGVGGDTQY

j_gene: TRBJ2-3
len: 15
v_gene: TRBV20-1
CDR3aa: SARAPGGGAYTDTQY

j_gene: TRBJ1-2
len: 11
v_gene: TRBV27
CDR3aa: ASSLFPNVGYT

j_gene: TRBJ2-2
len: 14
v_gene: TRBV4-1
CDR3aa: ASSQGPGGYTGELF

j_gene: TRBJ2-7
len: 11
v_gene: TRBV6-5
CDR3aa: ASSYTDGYEQY

j_gene: TRBJ1-1
len: 10
v_gene: TRBV29-1
CDR3aa: SVEWPVTEAF

j_gene: TRBJ2-1
len: 11
v_gene: TRBV29-1
CDR3aa: SVEGQGSLEQF

j_gene: TRBJ2-1
len: 11
v_gene: TRBV12-3/TRBV12-4
CDR3aa: ASRTDIVDEQF

j_gene: TRBJ2-7
len: 10
v_gene: TRBV7-8
CDR3aa: ASSYGTSEQY

j_gene: TRBJ1-5
len: 13
v_gene: TRBV12-3/TRBV12-4
CDR3aa: ASSSSGTDNQPQH